This TCR beta chain appears in the sequencing data of a study of blood T cell repertoires in COVID-19. About the research overall: Samples of COVID-19 (acute and convalescent) were obtained from the United States, Italy and Spain.

V was cut by 1 base and J by 7 bases, with 17 bases left in between. Germline V CDR1 and CDR2: SQVTM, ANQGSEA. The CDR3 is made up of 15 amino acids. Per the original methods: Nucleated cell counts were estimated from reference gene primer amplification. Assay used: immunoSEQ multiplex PCR; TCRdb lists only in-frame clones, some missing. V and J calls and clone size follow that table, whereas D and trimming were derived from the DNA. The sample comprises tens of thousands of clones, around 90% of which are singletons, and roughly 3% rests with the top ten. Sample: peripheral blood. This chain links TRBV29-1 with TRBJ2-1; D possibly corresponds to TRBD2 (6 bases). This receptor was obtained from a man in his fifties or sixties with active COVID-19. CDR3 amino acids: CSVEGRRGHPNEQFF. The CDR3 DNA sequence: TGCAGCGTTGAAGGGCGGCGGGGTCATCCGAATGAGCAGTTCTTC.